Sequencing of this T cell receptor beta chain was carried out in a study of identical twins. TCRdb redid the calling of the 5' RACE reads with MiXCR, one entry per CDR3 protein. The table lists a few hundred thousand distinct CDR3 sequences, roughly 9.8% of them singletons. The CDR3 has 15 residues. Germline-derived CDR1 and CDR2 are SGHNT and YENEEA. With V trimmed by 2 bases and J by 4 bases, 4 bases remained unmatched. The sample was also linked to a second study, of yellow fever vaccine responses in identical twins.

The chain joins TRBV11-3 to TRBJ2-5; 10 bases align to TRBD2. This receptor was identified in a woman aged 18-29 years in good health. Sequencing was done on a sample of CD8+ T cells sorted from blood. CDR3 in amino acids: CASSLLAGARETQYF. CDR3 in DNA: TGTGCCAGCAGCTTACTAGCGGGAGCTCGAGAGACCCAGTACTTC.